The clone carrying this T cell receptor beta chain came up a few times. These data are taken from a study of blood T cell repertoires in COVID-19. In the study's own analysis: Cell counts per sample came from amplifying reference gene primers. Produced via immunoSEQ multiplex PCR; TCRdb's table is partial and in-frame only. V, J and clone size reflect that table, while D and trimming were determined from the DNA. The sample holds 95,000 to 120,000 clones, less than 75% seen once. Deletions cut 8 bases from V and 4 bases from J, with 14 bases between. The germline gives CDR1 SNHLY, CDR2 FYNNEI. CDR3 size: 13 residues.

The specimen was peripheral blood. The TCR was taken from a woman in her forties with acute or convalescent COVID-19. The chain employs TRBV2 and TRBJ2-5; no reliable D call. CDR3 amino acids: CASGPLIGETQYF. For the CDR3, the DNA is TGTGCCAGCGGGCCCCTTATCGGAGAGACCCAGTACTTC.